This T cell receptor (beta chain) was found in a study of T cell changes during pregnancy in multiple sclerosis. Generated by immunoSEQ multiplex PCR, the TCRdb table keeps only in-frame clones and is missing some. This sample carries fewer than 85,000 clones, around 90% of them seen once, and the ten largest clones take around 1.6%. Germline V gene sequence: CDR1 MNHEY, CDR2 SVGAGI. The CDR3 consists of 12 residues. Trimming left V 7 bases short and J 4 bases short, with 10 bases between. This receptor was taken from a female donor in good health, enrolled as a control in a pregnancy study. The material sequenced was peripheral blood, taken in the first trimester of pregnancy. This chain joins TRBV6-5 and TRBJ1-1; D may be TRBD1 (6 bases). The DNA of the CDR3 is TGTGCCAGCACCCGAGGGGGCACTGAAGCTTTCTTT. Protein sequence: CASTRGGTEAFF.